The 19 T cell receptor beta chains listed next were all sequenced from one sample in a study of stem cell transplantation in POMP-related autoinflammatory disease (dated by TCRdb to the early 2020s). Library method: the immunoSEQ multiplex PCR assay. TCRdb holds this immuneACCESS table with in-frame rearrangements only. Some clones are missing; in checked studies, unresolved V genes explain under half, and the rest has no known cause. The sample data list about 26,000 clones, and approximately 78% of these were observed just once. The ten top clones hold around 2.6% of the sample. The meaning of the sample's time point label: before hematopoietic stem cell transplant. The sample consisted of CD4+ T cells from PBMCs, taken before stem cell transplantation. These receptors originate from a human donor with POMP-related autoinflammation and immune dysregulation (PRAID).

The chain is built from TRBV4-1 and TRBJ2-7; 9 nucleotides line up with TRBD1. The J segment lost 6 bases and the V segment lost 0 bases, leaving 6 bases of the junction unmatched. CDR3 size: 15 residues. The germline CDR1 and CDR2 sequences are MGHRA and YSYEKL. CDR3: CASSQDRDRVGEQYF. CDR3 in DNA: TGCGCCAGCAGCCAAGACCGGGACAGGGTGGGCGAGCAGTACTTC.

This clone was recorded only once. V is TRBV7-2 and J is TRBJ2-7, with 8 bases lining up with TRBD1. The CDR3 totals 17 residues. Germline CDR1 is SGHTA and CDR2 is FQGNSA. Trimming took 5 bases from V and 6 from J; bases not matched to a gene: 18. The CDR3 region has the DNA TGTGCCAGCAGCCGATCTACCGGGGGACTTACAGGGGGCGAGCAGTACTTC. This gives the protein CASSRSTGGLTGGEQYF.

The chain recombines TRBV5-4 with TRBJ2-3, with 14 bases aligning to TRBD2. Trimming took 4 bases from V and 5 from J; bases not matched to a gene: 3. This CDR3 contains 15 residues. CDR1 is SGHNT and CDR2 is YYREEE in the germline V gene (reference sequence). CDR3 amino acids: CASSRGLAGGDTQYF. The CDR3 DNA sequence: TGTGCCAGCAGCCGAGGACTAGCGGGAGGAGATACGCAGTATTTT.

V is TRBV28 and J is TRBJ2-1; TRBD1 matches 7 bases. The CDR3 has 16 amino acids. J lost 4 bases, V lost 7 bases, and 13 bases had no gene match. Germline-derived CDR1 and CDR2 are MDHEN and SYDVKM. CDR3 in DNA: TGTGCCAGCACCCTACCTGGAGACAGGGATTACAATGAGCAGTTCTTC. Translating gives CASTLPGDRDYNEQFF.

The CDR3 DNA sequence: TGTGCCAGCAGTGACTCAAGAGGGGGAGTAGCTTTCTTT. Its protein is CASSDSRGGVAFF. V is TRBV6-4 and J is TRBJ1-1; tentatively, D is TRBD1 (6 bases). V dropped 0 bases and J dropped 10 bases, with 12 bases sitting between them. This CDR3 comprises 13 residues. CDR1 and CDR2 from the germline V gene are MRHNA and SNTAGT.

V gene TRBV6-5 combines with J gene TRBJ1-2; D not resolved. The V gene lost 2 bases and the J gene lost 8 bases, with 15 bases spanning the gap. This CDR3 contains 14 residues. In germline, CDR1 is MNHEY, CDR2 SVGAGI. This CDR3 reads CASSYRLGSDGYTF. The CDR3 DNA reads TGTGCCAGCAGTTACCGCCTGGGGTCGGACGGCTACACCTTC.

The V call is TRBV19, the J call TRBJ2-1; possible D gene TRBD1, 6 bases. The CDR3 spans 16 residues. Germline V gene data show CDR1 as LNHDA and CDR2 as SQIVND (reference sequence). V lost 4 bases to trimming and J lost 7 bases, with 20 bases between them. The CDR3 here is CASSNRAGAFVNEQFF. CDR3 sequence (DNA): TGTGCCAGTAGTAATCGGGCAGGGGCGTTTGTGAATGAGCAGTTCTTC.

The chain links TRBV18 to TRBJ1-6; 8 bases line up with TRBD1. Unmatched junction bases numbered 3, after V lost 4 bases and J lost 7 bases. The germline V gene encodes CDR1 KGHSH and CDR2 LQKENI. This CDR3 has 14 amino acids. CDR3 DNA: TGTGCCAGCTCACAACAGGGGGTGAATTCACCCCTCCACTTT. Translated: CASSQQGVNSPLHF.

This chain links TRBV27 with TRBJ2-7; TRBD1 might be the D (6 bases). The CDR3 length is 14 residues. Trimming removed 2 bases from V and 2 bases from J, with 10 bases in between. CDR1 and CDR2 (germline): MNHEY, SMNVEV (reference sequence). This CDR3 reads CASSLTQGPYEQYF. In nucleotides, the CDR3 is TGTGCCAGCAGTTTAACACAGGGTCCCTACGAGCAGTACTTC.

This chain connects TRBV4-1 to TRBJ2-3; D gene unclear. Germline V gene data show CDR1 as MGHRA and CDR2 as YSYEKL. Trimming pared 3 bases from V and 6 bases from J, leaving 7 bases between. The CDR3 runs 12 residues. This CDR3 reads CASSHPRDTQYF. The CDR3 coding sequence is TGCGCCAGCAGCCACCCCCGGGATACGCAGTATTTT.

The CDR3 DNA follows: TGTGCCAGCAGCTTAGTCGAGGGAGAAGCTTTCTTT. Translating it yields CASSLVEGEAFF. The V and J genes are TRBV11-2 and TRBJ1-1, with unresolved D. CDR1 and CDR2 (germline): SGHAT, FQNNGV. The CDR3 spans 12 residues. Trimming pared 1 base from V and 8 bases from J, leaving 8 bases between. Using reference TRBV11-2 and TRBJ1-1 for the parts outside the CDR3, the full variable domain is EAGVAQSPRYKIIEKRQSVAFWCNPISGHATLYWYQQILGQGPKLLIQFQNNGVVDDSQLPKDRFSAERLKGVDSTLKIQPAKLEDSAVYLCASSLVEGEAFFGQGTRLTVV.

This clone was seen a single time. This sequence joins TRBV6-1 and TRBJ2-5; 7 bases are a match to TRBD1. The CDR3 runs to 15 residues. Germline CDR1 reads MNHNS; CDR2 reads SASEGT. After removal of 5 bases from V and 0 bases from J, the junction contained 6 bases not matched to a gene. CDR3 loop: CASSLRDRYQETQYF. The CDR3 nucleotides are TGTGCCAGCAGTCTTAGGGACAGATACCAAGAGACCCAGTACTTC.

CDR3 amino acids: CASRGGETQYF. As DNA, the CDR3 is TGTGCCAGCAGAGGGGGAGAGACCCAGTACTTC. The chain is built from TRBV6-1 and TRBJ2-5; D perhaps matches TRBD1 (6 bases). Trimming shortened V by 6 bases and J by 4 bases, and 6 bases separated the two germline ends. Germline V gives CDR1 MNHNS, CDR2 SASEGT. CDR3 length: 11 amino acids.

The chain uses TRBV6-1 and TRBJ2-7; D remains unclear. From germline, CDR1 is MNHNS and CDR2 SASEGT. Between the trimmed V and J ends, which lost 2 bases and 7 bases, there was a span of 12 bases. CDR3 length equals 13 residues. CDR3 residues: CASSEIDELEQYF. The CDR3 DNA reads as TGTGCCAGCAGTGAAATTGATGAGTTAGAGCAGTACTTC.

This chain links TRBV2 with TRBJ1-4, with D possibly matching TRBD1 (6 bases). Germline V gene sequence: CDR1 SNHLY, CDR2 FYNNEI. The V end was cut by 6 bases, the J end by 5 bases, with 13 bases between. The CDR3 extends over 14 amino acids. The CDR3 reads CASSQWTVNEKLFF. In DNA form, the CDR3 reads TGTGCCAGCAGCCAGTGGACAGTAAATGAAAAACTGTTTTTT.

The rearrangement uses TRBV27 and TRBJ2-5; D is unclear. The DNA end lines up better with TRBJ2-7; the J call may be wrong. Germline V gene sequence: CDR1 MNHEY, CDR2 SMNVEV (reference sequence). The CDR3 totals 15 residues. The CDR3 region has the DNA TGTGCCAGCAGTTTATCAGTGTCGAGCTCCTACGAGCAGTACTTC. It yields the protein CASSLSVSSSYEQYF.

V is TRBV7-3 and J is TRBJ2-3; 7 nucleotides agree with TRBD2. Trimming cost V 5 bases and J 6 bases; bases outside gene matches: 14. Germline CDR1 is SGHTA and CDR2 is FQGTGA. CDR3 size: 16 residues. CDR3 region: CASSPGGRTRGDTQYF. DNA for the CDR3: TGTGCCAGCAGCCCTGGGGGGAGGACTAGGGGCGATACGCAGTATTTT. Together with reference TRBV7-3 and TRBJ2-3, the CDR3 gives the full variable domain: GAGVSQTPSNKVTEKGKYVELRCDPISGHTALYWYRQSLGQGPEFLIYFQGTGAADDSGLPNDRFFAVRPEGSVSTLKIQRTERGDSAVYLCASSPGGRTRGDTQYFGPGTRLTVL.

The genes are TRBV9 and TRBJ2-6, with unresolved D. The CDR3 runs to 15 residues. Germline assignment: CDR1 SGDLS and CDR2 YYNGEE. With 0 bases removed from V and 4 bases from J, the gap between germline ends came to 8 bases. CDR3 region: CASSVDGQGANVLTF. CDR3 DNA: TGTGCCAGCAGCGTAGATGGGCAAGGGGCCAACGTCCTGACTTTC.

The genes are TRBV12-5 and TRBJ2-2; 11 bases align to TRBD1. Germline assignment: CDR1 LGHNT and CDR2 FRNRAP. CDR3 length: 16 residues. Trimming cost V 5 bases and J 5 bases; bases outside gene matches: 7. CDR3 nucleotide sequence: TGTGCTAGTGGTATTCTGGGACAGGGGGTGACCGGGGAGCTGTTTTTT. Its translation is CASGILGQGVTGELFF.